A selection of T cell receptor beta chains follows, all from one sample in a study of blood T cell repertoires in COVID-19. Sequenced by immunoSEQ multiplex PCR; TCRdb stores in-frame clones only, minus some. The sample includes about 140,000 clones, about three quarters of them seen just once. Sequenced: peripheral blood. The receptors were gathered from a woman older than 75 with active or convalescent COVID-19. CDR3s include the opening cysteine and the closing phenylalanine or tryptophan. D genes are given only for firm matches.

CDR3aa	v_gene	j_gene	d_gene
CASSQDPGLIYNEQFF	TRBV4-1	TRBJ2-1	TRBD2
CASSGGYNEQFF	TRBV19	TRBJ2-1	.
CASNQLGGAGNTIYF	TRBV6-6	TRBJ1-3	.
CASSHSGSGQGDEKLFF	TRBV14	TRBJ1-4	TRBD1
CASDRGGALGGYTF	TRBV13	TRBJ1-2	.
CASSGDRVNQPQHF	TRBV2	TRBJ1-5	TRBD1
CASSQQGDYGYTF	TRBV27	TRBJ1-2	TRBD1
CASSRRQGGYTF	TRBV6-2/TRBV6-3	TRBJ1-2	TRBD1
CASSPTGHTEAFF	TRBV12-3/TRBV12-4	TRBJ1-1	.
CASNWDFAYEQYF	TRBV6-5	TRBJ2-7	.
CASSPDRDSEAFF	TRBV18	TRBJ1-1	TRBD1
CASSYPSQPQHF	TRBV6-5	TRBJ1-5	.
CASRTVYEQYF	TRBV2	TRBJ2-7	.
CASSYSGAAAEAFF	TRBV6-2/TRBV6-3	TRBJ1-1	.
CASSYGTGWAQYF	TRBV6-5	TRBJ2-5	TRBD1
CASSQEVTGTGANVLTF	TRBV4-1	TRBJ2-6	.